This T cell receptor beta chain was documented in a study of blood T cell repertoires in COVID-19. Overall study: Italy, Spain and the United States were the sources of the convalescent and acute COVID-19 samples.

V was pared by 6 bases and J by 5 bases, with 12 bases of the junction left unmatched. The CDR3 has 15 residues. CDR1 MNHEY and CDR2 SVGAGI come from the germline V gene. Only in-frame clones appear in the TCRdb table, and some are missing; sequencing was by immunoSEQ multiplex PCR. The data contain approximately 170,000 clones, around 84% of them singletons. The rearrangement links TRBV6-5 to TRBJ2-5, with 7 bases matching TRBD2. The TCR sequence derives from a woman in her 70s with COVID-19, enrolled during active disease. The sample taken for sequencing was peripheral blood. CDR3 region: CASRRSGGRVETQYF. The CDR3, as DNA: TGTGCCAGCAGAAGATCTGGAGGGAGGGTGGAGACCCAGTACTTC.